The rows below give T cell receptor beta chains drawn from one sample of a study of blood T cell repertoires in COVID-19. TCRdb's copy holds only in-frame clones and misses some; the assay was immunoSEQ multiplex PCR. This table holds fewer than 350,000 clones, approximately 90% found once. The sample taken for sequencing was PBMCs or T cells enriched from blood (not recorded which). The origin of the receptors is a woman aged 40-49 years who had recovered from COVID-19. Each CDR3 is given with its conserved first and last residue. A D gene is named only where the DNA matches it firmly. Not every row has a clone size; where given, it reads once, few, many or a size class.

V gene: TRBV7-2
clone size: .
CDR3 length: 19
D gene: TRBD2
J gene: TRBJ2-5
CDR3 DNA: TGTGCCAGCAGGGGGGACACGGAAATAGCGGGAGGGCCGGGAGAGACCCAGTACTTC
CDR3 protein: CASRGDTEIAGGPGETQYF

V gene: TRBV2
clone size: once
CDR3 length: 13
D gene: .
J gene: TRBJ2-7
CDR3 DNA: TGTGCCAGCAGCGTGATAGGTCGGGACGAGCAGTACTTC
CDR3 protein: CASSVIGRDEQYF

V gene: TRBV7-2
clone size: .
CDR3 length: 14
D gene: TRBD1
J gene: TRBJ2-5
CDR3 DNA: TGTGCCAGCAGCACCCGGACAGGCCTGGGGACCCAGTACTTC
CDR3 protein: CASSTRTGLGTQYF

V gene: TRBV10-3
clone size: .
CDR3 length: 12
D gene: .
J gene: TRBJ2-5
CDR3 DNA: TGTGCCATCAGTGAGTCGTCGGGGACCCAGTACTTC
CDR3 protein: CAISESSGTQYF

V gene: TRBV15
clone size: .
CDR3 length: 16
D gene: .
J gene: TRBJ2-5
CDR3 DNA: TGTGCCACCAGCAGAGGACAGACAGTAACTCAAGAGACCCAGTACTTC
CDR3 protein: CATSRGQTVTQETQYF

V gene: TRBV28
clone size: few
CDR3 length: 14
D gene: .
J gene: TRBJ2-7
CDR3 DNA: TGTGCCAGCACCGGGACACTAACCTCCTACGAGCAGTACTTC
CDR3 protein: CASTGTLTSYEQYF

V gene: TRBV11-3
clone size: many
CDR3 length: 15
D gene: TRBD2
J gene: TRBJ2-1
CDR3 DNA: TGTGCCAGCAGCTTGGGCGGGAGGGCCTACAATGAGCAGTTCTTC
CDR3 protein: CASSLGGRAYNEQFF

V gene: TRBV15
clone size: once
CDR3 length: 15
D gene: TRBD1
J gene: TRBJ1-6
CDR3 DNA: TGTGCCACCAGCAGAGAGGGACAGGGAGAGTCACCCCTCCACTTT
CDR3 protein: CATSREGQGESPLHF

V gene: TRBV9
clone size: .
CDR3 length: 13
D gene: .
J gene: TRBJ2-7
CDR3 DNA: TGTGCCAGCAGACCTGGGCCAACCTACGAGCAGTACTTC
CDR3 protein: CASRPGPTYEQYF

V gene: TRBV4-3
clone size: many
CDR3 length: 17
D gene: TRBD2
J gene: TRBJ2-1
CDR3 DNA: TGCGCCAGCAGCCAAGATCTCGGTAGCGGGTCCTACAATGAGCAGTTCTTC
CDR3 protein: CASSQDLGSGSYNEQFF

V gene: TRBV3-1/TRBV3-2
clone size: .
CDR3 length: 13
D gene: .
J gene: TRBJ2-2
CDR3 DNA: TGTGCCAGCAGCCAAGTTATCCCCGGGGAGCTGTTTTTT
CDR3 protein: CASSQVIPGELFF

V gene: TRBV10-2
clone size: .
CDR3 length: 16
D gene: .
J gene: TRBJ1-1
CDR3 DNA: TGCGCCAGCAGTGATGTCAGGGTTTACTTGAACACTGAAGCTTTCTTT
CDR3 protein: CASSDVRVYLNTEAFF

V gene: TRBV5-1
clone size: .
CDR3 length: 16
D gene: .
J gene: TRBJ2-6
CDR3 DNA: TGCGCCAGCAGCTTGGGAGACAGCTCTGGGGCCAACGTCCTGACTTTC
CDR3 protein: CASSLGDSSGANVLTF

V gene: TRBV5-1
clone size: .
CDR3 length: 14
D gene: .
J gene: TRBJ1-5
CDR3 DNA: TGCGCCAGCAGCTTGGTGCCAGGGGATCAGCCCCAGCATTTT
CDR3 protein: CASSLVPGDQPQHF

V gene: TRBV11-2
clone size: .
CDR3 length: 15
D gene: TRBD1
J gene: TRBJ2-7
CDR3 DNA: TGTGCCAGCAGCTTAGATTGGACAGGGGCTTCCGAGCAGTACTTC
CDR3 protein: CASSLDWTGASEQYF

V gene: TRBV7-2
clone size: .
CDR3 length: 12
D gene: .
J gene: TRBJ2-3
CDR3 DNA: TGTGCCAGCAGCCCACACACAGATACGCAGTATTTT
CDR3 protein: CASSPHTDTQYF